Each of the 20 T cell receptor beta chains below was sequenced from the same sample in a study of cytomegalovirus exposure and HLA in healthy donors. Libraries were prepared by immunoSEQ multiplex PCR; TCRdb keeps only in-frame clonotypes and omits some of them. The sample has 150,000 or so clones; about 91% are singletons. Sequencing was carried out using PBMCs. The receptors were sampled from a young woman in good health and CMV-seropositive.

The chain employs TRBV7-6 and TRBJ1-1; 7 bases match TRBD1. V was pared by 5 bases and J by 0 bases, with 3 bases of the junction left unmatched. Germline V lookup: CDR1 SGHVS, CDR2 FNYEAQ. The CDR3 runs 14 residues. The CDR3 DNA sequence: TGTGCCAGCAGCCCGGGACAGATGAACACTGAAGCTTTCTTT. Translation gives CASSPGQMNTEAFF.

V gene TRBV6-5 combines with J gene TRBJ2-7, with 8 bases matching TRBD1. Looked up from germline, CDR1 is MNHEY and CDR2 is SVGAGI. The CDR3 spans 13 residues. J gave up 0 bases and V 7 bases, and 2 bases lay outside the gene matches. The DNA of the CDR3 is TGTGCCAGCAAGACAGGGGACTCCTACGAGCAGTACTTC. This gives the protein CASKTGDSYEQYF.

This clone was observed a single time. The chain uses TRBV5-8 and TRBJ1-4; unclear D gene. Looked up from germline, CDR1 is SGHTS and CDR2 is YDEGEE. This CDR3 contains 15 residues. The V and J ends lost 2 bases and 5 bases respectively, with 13 bases between them. The CDR3: CASSFLTGINEKLFF. In DNA form, the CDR3 reads TGTGCCAGCAGCTTTCTGACGGGAATAAATGAAAAACTGTTTTTT.

The rearrangement uses TRBV18 and TRBJ2-5, with D possibly being TRBD1 (7 bases). The CDR3 is 16 amino acids. CDR1 KGHSH and CDR2 LQKENI come from the germline V gene. Trimming removed 3 bases from V and 4 bases from J, with 18 bases in between. CDR3 coding DNA: TGTGCCAGCTCACCCCGTCCAGGGGGGTTGAGAGAGACCCAGTACTTC. This gives the protein CASSPRPGGLRETQYF.

This sequence joins TRBV9 and TRBJ1-2; TRBD1 is a possible D gene (5 bases). Germline V CDR1 and CDR2: SGDLS, YYNGEE. CDR3 length: 17 residues. The germline V and J ends were trimmed by 3 bases and 4 bases, with 22 bases remaining between them. As DNA, the CDR3 is TGTGCCAGCAGCGAGGGAACGACGGGGGGGTTGGCCTATGGCTACACCTTC. This translates into CASSEGTTGGLAYGYTF.

The rearrangement joins TRBV5-4 to TRBJ2-3; the D gene is possibly TRBD2 (6 bases). This CDR3 is 15 amino acids long. Germline CDR1 and CDR2: SGHNT and YYREEE (reference sequence). V lost 1 base, J lost 2 bases, and 11 bases lay in between. CDR3 DNA: TGTGCCAGCAGCTTGTCACTAGCTGTCACAGATACGCAGTATTTT. This gives the protein CASSLSLAVTDTQYF.

This chain uses TRBV6-5 with TRBJ2-7, with D tentatively TRBD2 (6 bases). Per germline, CDR1 MNHEY and CDR2 SVGAGI. V shed 7 bases and J shed 5 bases, with 15 bases lying between them. This CDR3 comprises 13 residues. CDR3 sequence: CASMGTYLDEQYF. The DNA of the CDR3 is TGTGCCAGCATGGGGACTTATCTGGACGAGCAGTACTTC.

The J gene is TRBJ1-4, the V gene TRBV2; TRBD1 matches at 8 bases. With 6 bases clipped from V and 4 bases from J, the junction kept 4 bases outside the gene matches. CDR1 and CDR2 (germline): SNHLY, FYNNEI. CDR3 length equals 14 residues. The CDR3 spells CASRDRVGNEKLFF. The CDR3 bases are TGTGCCAGCAGGGACAGGGTCGGTAATGAAAAACTGTTTTTT. The full variable domain, completed using reference TRBV2 and TRBJ1-4, is EPEVTQTPSHQVTQMGQEVILRCVPISNHLYFYWYRQILGQKVEFLVSFYNNEISEKSEIFDDQFSVERPDGSNFTLKIRSTKLEDSAMYFCASRDRVGNEKLFFGSGTQLSVL.

The chain combines TRBV28 with TRBJ1-2; perhaps TRBD1 as D (6 bases). Between the trimmed V and J ends, which lost 7 bases and 3 bases, there was a span of 15 bases. The CDR3 is 14 amino acids. Germline lookup yields CDR1 MDHEN and CDR2 SYDVKM. This CDR3 reads CASIPRGRYYGYTF. The CDR3 coding sequence is TGTGCCAGCATCCCCAGGGGCCGGTACTATGGCTACACCTTC.

The chain links TRBV2 to TRBJ1-2; D possibly corresponds to TRBD1 (5 bases). The CDR3 consists of 16 residues. Germline lookup yields CDR1 SNHLY and CDR2 FYNNEI. The V end was cut by 1 base, the J end by 8 bases, with 20 bases between. CDR3 region: CASSEGWGQGSRGYTF. In DNA, the CDR3 is TGTGCCAGCAGTGAAGGGTGGGGCCAGGGAAGCAGGGGCTACACCTTC.

The chain combines TRBV9 with TRBJ1-4; D gene uncertain. Trimming cost V 2 bases and J 5 bases, with 13 bases left between them. The CDR3 has 15 amino acids. CDR1 and CDR2 (germline): SGDLS, YYNGEE. This CDR3 reads CASSVDGRRNEKLFF. Written as DNA, the CDR3 is TGTGCCAGCAGCGTCGATGGTCGTAGAAATGAAAAACTGTTTTTT.

This clone was recorded once. The rearrangement uses TRBV7-2 and TRBJ1-1; unclear D gene. Deletions cut 3 bases from V and 4 bases from J, with 18 bases between. Looked up from germline, CDR1 is SGHTA and CDR2 is FQGNSA. The CDR3 loop spans 16 amino acids. The CDR3 region is CASSFREGPGGTEAFF. The CDR3 nucleotides read TGTGCCAGCAGCTTCCGGGAAGGGCCTGGCGGCACTGAAGCTTTCTTT.

In DNA form, the CDR3 reads TGTGCCAGTGGGCGGAACACCGGGGAGCTGTTTTTT. Translating it yields CASGRNTGELFF. The rearrangement links TRBV6-6 to TRBJ2-2; no clear D gene. The CDR3 has 12 residues. The germline V gene has CDR1 MNHNY and CDR2 SVGAGI (reference sequence). Trimming shortened V by 9 bases and J by 1 base, and 6 bases separated the two germline ends.

The CDR3 spells CAWSRGDTQYF. CDR3 coding DNA: TGTGCCTGGAGTCGGGGAGATACGCAGTATTTT. This chain links TRBV30 with TRBJ2-3, with D possibly TRBD2 on 5 matching bases. Germline CDR1 reads GTSNPN; CDR2 reads SVGIG (reference sequence). This CDR3 is built from 11 residues. Trimming left V 2 bases short and J 5 bases short, with 5 bases between.

This chain joins TRBV2 and TRBJ2-2; weak D call: TRBD2 (5 bases). Germline assignment: CDR1 SNHLY and CDR2 FYNNEI. V lost 1 base to trimming and J lost 6 bases, with 15 bases between them. The CDR3 loop spans 16 amino acids. The CDR3 is CASSEDEGVRAGELFF. CDR3 nucleotide sequence: TGTGCCAGCAGTGAAGACGAGGGAGTAAGGGCCGGGGAGCTGTTTTTT.

The V call is TRBV5-1, the J call TRBJ2-7; D gene unclear. Trimming removed 0 bases at V and 4 bases at J, with 11 bases between. The CDR3 runs 14 residues. Germline lookup yields CDR1 SGHRS and CDR2 YFSETQ. CDR3 in amino acids: CASSLDGPRYEQYF. The CDR3 DNA is TGCGCCAGCAGCTTGGACGGCCCCAGGTACGAGCAGTACTTC.

This chain connects TRBV5-1 to TRBJ2-7, with no clear D. Germline V gives CDR1 SGHRS, CDR2 YFSETQ. This CDR3 has 15 amino acids. V was cut by 0 bases and J by 2 bases, with 12 bases left in between. The CDR3 DNA reads TGCGCCAGCAGCTTGGGGGTGGAGACTGCCTACGAGCAGTACTTC. The encoded protein is CASSLGVETAYEQYF.

J is TRBJ2-7 and V is TRBV5-4, with TRBD2 as a possible D gene (6 bases). Between the trimmed V and J ends, which lost 4 bases and 2 bases, there was a span of 16 bases. This CDR3 has 15 residues. In germline, CDR1 is SGHNT, CDR2 YYREEE (reference sequence). CDR3 sequence reads: CASSPHGGSTYEQYF. The DNA of the CDR3 is TGTGCCAGCAGCCCCCATGGGGGGAGTACCTACGAGCAGTACTTC.

The V and J genes are TRBV4-2 and TRBJ1-5; D is possibly TRBD1 (6 bases). V was clipped by 0 bases and J by 6 bases, with 18 bases between them. The CDR3 is 17 amino acids. The germline V gene has CDR1 LGHNA and CDR2 YNFKEQ. The CDR3, as DNA: TGTGCCAGCAGCCAAGAGGAAGGAGGGGGGGGCAGTCAGCCCCAGCATTTT. It is translated as CASSQEEGGGGSQPQHF.

The chain uses TRBV6-1 and TRBJ2-3; D possibly corresponds to TRBD1 (5 bases). V dropped 0 bases and J dropped 4 bases, with 11 bases sitting between them. Germline V gene data show CDR1 as MNHNS and CDR2 as SASEGT. The CDR3 covers 15 residues. Written as DNA, the CDR3 is TGTGCCAGCAGTGAAGCGCCAGGGTTATCAGATACGCAGTATTTT. It yields the protein CASSEAPGLSDTQYF.